A single TCR beta chain is shown here with its context. This record comes from a study of graft-versus-host responses after intestinal transplantation. In the study overall: Every transplant recipient was induced with anti-thymocyte globulin, then maintained on tacrolimus and steroids for around 3 years.

The data were produced by immunoSEQ multiplex PCR, yet TCRdb's version contains in-frame clones alone and is incomplete. Here the sample spans some 96,000 clones, around nine tenths being singletons. V was clipped by 1 base and J by 7 bases, with 10 bases between them. Per the germline V gene, CDR1 is LGHNT and CDR2 is FRNRAP. This CDR3 is built from 13 residues. The receptor was isolated from a human patient who received an intestinal transplant, so some T cells may come from the graft donor. This chain uses TRBV12-5 with TRBJ1-1, with a weak D call TRBD1 (6 bases). The starting material was PBMCs, obtained just under 460 days after intestinal transplant. The CDR3 DNA reads TGTGCTAGTGGTTTGGCAGGGGATGGTGAAGCTTTCTTT. Residues: CASGLAGDGEAFF.